Below, 10 T cell receptor beta chains from the same sample are listed, as sequenced in a study of blood T cell repertoires in COVID-19. This table comes from immunoSEQ multiplex PCR, and its TCRdb copy is limited to in-frame clones, with some not included. The table has some 48,000 clones, about 89% seen once. The sequenced sample was peripheral blood. The receptor source for this set is a human donor in a cohort sampled during active COVID-19.

This chain connects TRBV3-1 (or the pseudogene TRBV3-2) to TRBJ2-7; 9 bases fit TRBD2. The germline V gene encodes CDR1 LGHDT and CDR2 YNNKEL (reference sequence). V shed 3 bases, J shed 6 bases, and the junction held 9 bases outside the gene matches. The CDR3 is 15 amino acids. The CDR3 region is CASSHLQAGGGEQYF. CDR3 DNA: TGTGCCAGCAGCCATCTTCAAGCGGGGGGAGGCGAGCAGTACTTC.

This clone appeared once. This chain uses TRBV28 with TRBJ2-5; 11 bases are shared with TRBD2. The junction had 7 bases not matched to a gene; V was cut back by 6 bases and J by 4 bases. Germline CDR1 MDHEN, CDR2 SYDVKM. There are 15 residues in the CDR3. CDR3 coding DNA: TGTGCCAGCAGAGTCCGACTAGCGGGGAGAGAGACCCAGTACTTC. It yields the protein CASRVRLAGRETQYF.

This chain links TRBV11-2 with TRBJ2-7; D might be TRBD2 (7 bases). Looked up from germline, CDR1 is SGHAT and CDR2 is FQNNGV. CDR3 length: 16 residues. V was clipped by 8 bases and J by 5 bases, with 25 bases between them. CDR3 region: CASHSLRGGRQNEQYF. CDR3 coding DNA: TGTGCCAGCCACTCTCTAAGGGGGGGCAGGCAAAACGAGCAGTACTTC.

The CDR3 protein is CATSRDGQTEETQYF. The CDR3 DNA follows: TGTGCCACCAGCAGAGATGGGCAGACAGAAGAGACCCAGTACTTC. This chain joins TRBV15 and TRBJ2-5, with D possibly being TRBD1 (5 bases). Per germline, CDR1 LNHNV and CDR2 YYDKDF (reference sequence). Deletions cut 0 bases from V and 3 bases from J, with 11 bases between. The CDR3 sequence is 15 residues long. Complete variable domain (other parts from reference TRBV15 and TRBJ2-5): DAMVIQNPRYQVTQFGKPVTLSCSQTLNHNVMYWYQQKSSQAPKLLFHYYDKDFNNEADTPDNFQSRRPNTSFCFLDIRSPGLGDTAMYLCATSRDGQTEETQYFGPGTRLLVL.

This chain connects TRBV11-3 to TRBJ2-6, with 7 bases identical to TRBD1. This CDR3 is built from 18 residues. After removal of 5 bases from V and 2 bases from J, the junction contained 12 bases not matched to a gene. Germline CDR1 is SGHNT and CDR2 is YENEEA. CDR3 loop: CASSPRQGTGPGANVLTF. CDR3 nucleotide sequence: TGTGCCAGCAGCCCGAGACAGGGAACGGGACCTGGGGCCAACGTCCTGACTTTC.

This clone came up a few times. This chain uses TRBV4-1 with TRBJ2-7, with D possibly TRBD1 on 5 matching bases. V lost 0 bases to trimming and J lost 4 bases, with 16 bases between them. Germline CDR1 and CDR2: MGHRA and YSYEKL. This CDR3 has 16 amino acids. CDR3 loop: CASSQDKQETSYEQYF. CDR3 nucleotides: TGCGCCAGCAGCCAAGATAAACAGGAGACCTCTTACGAGCAGTACTTC.

CDR3 nucleotides: TGTGCCAGCAGCTTGGTAGTCGAGGGCGGGGAGACCCAGTACTTC. As protein: CASSLVVEGGETQYF. The genes are TRBV7-2 and TRBJ2-5; D might be TRBD2 (5 bases). This CDR3 is built from 15 residues. Trimming took 3 bases from V and 5 from J, leaving 16 bases between them. CDR1 is SGHTA and CDR2 is FQGNSA in the germline V gene.

The chain recombines TRBV7-8 with TRBJ1-1; 11 bases map to TRBD1. This CDR3 spans 14 amino acids. CDR1 SGHVS and CDR2 FQNEAQ come from the germline V gene. V shed 4 bases and J 5 bases; nucleotides not matched to a gene: 3. The CDR3 nucleotides are TGTGCCAGCAGCTCGGACAGGGGGCCGACTGAAGCTTTCTTT. It is translated as CASSSDRGPTEAFF.

The chain is built from TRBV9 and TRBJ2-5; 7 nucleotides agree with TRBD1. The CDR3 runs to 16 residues. The V segment lost 4 bases and the J segment 5 bases; nucleotides outside the gene matches: 14. The germline V gene has CDR1 SGDLS and CDR2 YYNGEE. CDR3: CASSNRQGRLLETQYF. The CDR3 DNA reads TGTGCCAGCAGCAACCGACAGGGTCGGCTATTGGAGACCCAGTACTTC.

The V and J genes are TRBV7-6 and TRBJ1-6; D not resolved. The V end lost 4 bases, the J end lost 7 bases, and 11 bases lay between the germline ends. CDR3 size: 14 residues. Germline V gene data show CDR1 as SGHVS and CDR2 as FNYEAQ. Here the CDR3 reads CASSSVSRNSPLHF. CDR3 sequence (DNA): TGTGCCAGCAGCTCCGTATCCCGGAATTCACCCCTCCACTTT.